The source of this T cell receptor (beta chain) is a study of blood T cell repertoires in COVID-19. Across the study: COVID-19 samples, acute and convalescent, were from the United States, Italy and Spain. T cells, B-cell-depleted T cells, or PBMCs supplied cDNA or gDNA.

Germline CDR1 SGHVS, CDR2 FQNEAQ. The length of the CDR3 is 18 residues. V shed 1 base and J shed 4 bases, with 17 bases lying between them. In the original analysis: Reference gene primer amplification gave nucleated cell count estimates. The repertoire was sequenced with immunoSEQ multiplex PCR; TCRdb's copy has only in-frame clones and lacks some. The DNA was the basis for D and trimming; V, J and clone size are from that table. The table lists 250,000 to 300,000 clones, over 85% of them singletons. Specimen: peripheral blood. The receptor's source is a woman aged 25 to 39 with COVID-19, enrolled during active disease. The rearrangement uses TRBV7-8 and TRBJ2-6; D might be TRBD2 (5 bases). The CDR3, as DNA: TGTGCCAGCAGCTTAGTGAGTACGGGAACTGGCGGGGCCAACGTCCTGACTTTC. It encodes CASSLVSTGTGGANVLTF.